The next 26 T cell receptor beta chains were all read from a single sample in a study of cytomegalovirus exposure and HLA in healthy donors. The PCR contained 60 Vbeta and 13 Jbeta primers. Profiling relied on immunoSEQ multiplex PCR, and the TCRdb table lists in-frame clones only, not all of them. The data contain 200,000 to 250,000 clones, around four fifths of them singletons. Sequenced sample: PBMCs. The source is a woman aged 45-65 years in good health and CMV-seropositive.

J is TRBJ1-5 and V is TRBV6-1; unclear D gene. This CDR3 comprises 13 residues. Trimming removed 6 bases at V and 2 bases at J, with 8 bases between. Per germline, CDR1 MNHNS and CDR2 SASEGT. The CDR3 region is CASSLSGNQPQHF. The CDR3 nucleotides read TGTGCCAGCAGCTTATCGGGCAATCAGCCCCAGCATTTT.

V usage is TRBV29-1 and J usage is TRBJ1-2; D is undetermined. Germline values: CDR1 SQVTM, CDR2 ANQGSEA. V was clipped by 6 bases and J by 10 bases, with 18 bases between them. The CDR3 runs to 12 residues. The CDR3 region is CSVTTRMGDYTF. Written as DNA, the CDR3 is TGCAGCGTCACTACTAGGATGGGTGACTACACCTTC.

With regard to this clone: Other nucleotide sequences from this sample produce the same CDR3. This chain uses TRBV13 with TRBJ2-7; D is perhaps TRBD1 (6 bases). There are 14 residues in the CDR3. The germline V gene encodes CDR1 PRHDT and CDR2 FYEKMQ (reference sequence). Deletions cut 0 bases from V and 2 bases from J, with 8 bases between. The chain's CDR3 is CASSLGAGAYEQYF. The CDR3 bases are TGTGCCAGCAGCTTAGGTGCAGGGGCCTACGAGCAGTACTTC. Full variable domain (outside the CDR3, taken from reference TRBV13 and TRBJ2-7): AAGVIQSPRHLIKEKRETATLKCYPIPRHDTVYWYQQGPGQDPQFLISFYEKMQSDKGSIPDRFSAQQFSDYHSELNMSSLELGDSALYFCASSLGAGAYEQYFGPGTRLTVT.

This rearrangement joins TRBV11-2 to TRBJ2-5; D not certain. Per the germline V gene, CDR1 is SGHAT and CDR2 is FQNNGV. Trimming shortened V by 1 base and J by 7 bases, and 13 bases separated the two germline ends. This CDR3 has 14 amino acids. The CDR3 region has the DNA TGTGCCAGCAGCTTAGGGAGAGCCCATGGGACCCAGTACTTC. It translates to CASSLGRAHGTQYF.

The V and J genes are TRBV5-1 and TRBJ2-7, with D possibly TRBD1 on 6 matching bases. CDR3 length: 18 residues. CDR1 is SGHRS and CDR2 is YFSETQ in the germline V gene. The V and J ends lost 4 bases and 3 bases respectively, with 26 bases between them. The CDR3 region has the DNA TGCGCCAGCAGCCTCACCCCTCGGGACATAGGTCTAAGCTACGAGCAGTACTTC. This encodes CASSLTPRDIGLSYEQYF.

The chain joins TRBV30 to TRBJ1-5, with 7 bases aligning to TRBD1. Trimming removed 3 bases from V and 4 bases from J; junction bases left unmatched: 3. There are 13 residues in the CDR3. CDR1 and CDR2 from the germline V gene are GTSNPN and SVGIG (reference sequence). The CDR3 loop reads CAWSHRGNQPQHF. In nucleotides, the CDR3 is TGTGCCTGGAGCCACAGGGGAAATCAGCCCCAGCATTTT.

J is TRBJ2-5 and V is TRBV5-1; D is perhaps TRBD2 (7 bases). Trimming left V 0 bases short and J 4 bases short, with 13 bases between. The CDR3 runs 15 residues. CDR1 and CDR2 from the germline V gene are SGHRS and YFSETQ. CDR3 bases: TGCGCCAGCAGCTTGGAGGGGGGGATTGGAGAGACCCAGTACTTC. As protein: CASSLEGGIGETQYF. The full variable domain, its missing parts supplied by reference TRBV5-1 and TRBJ2-5, is KAGVTQTPRYLIKTRGQQVTLSCSPISGHRSVSWYQQTPGQGLQFLFEYFSETQRNKGNFPGRFSGRQFSNSRSEMNVSTLELGDSALYLCASSLEGGIGETQYFGPGTRLLVL.

The CDR3 is CAWSAGLLAGDPTDTQYF. The CDR3 DNA sequence: TGTGCCTGGAGTGCCGGTCTTCTAGCGGGGGATCCCACAGATACGCAGTATTTT. The V call is TRBV30, the J call TRBJ2-3; 10 positions match TRBD2. The CDR3 spans 18 residues. The germline CDR1 and CDR2 sequences are GTSNPN and SVGIG (reference sequence). Trimming cost V 1 base and J 2 bases; bases outside gene matches: 12.

The chain carries TRBV19 and TRBJ1-5, with 7 bases identical to TRBD1. With 5 bases clipped from V and 4 bases from J, the junction kept 8 bases outside the gene matches. This CDR3 is built from 15 residues. The V gene's germline CDR1 is LNHDA and CDR2 SQIVND (reference sequence). Written as DNA, the CDR3 is TGTGCCAGTAGTTCTATTCCACAGGGGAATCAGCCCCAGCATTTT. The encoded protein is CASSSIPQGNQPQHF.

CDR3 in DNA: TGTGCCAGCACTCCGGGGGGGCCGACCTGGGGCTACACCTTC. Amino acid sequence: CASTPGGPTWGYTF. The chain recombines TRBV2 with TRBJ1-2; D is possibly TRBD1 (6 bases). The CDR3 consists of 14 residues. Trimming stripped 7 bases from V and 8 bases from J, with 20 bases between. Germline CDR1 SNHLY, CDR2 FYNNEI.

This CDR3 reads CASSPQVMFGGNEQFF. For the CDR3, the DNA is TGTGCCAGCAGTCCGCAAGTAATGTTCGGCGGCAATGAGCAGTTCTTC. This chain connects TRBV28 to TRBJ2-1; D ambiguous. V lost 5 bases to trimming and J lost 6 bases, with 20 bases between them. The CDR3 length is 16 residues. Germline CDR1 MDHEN, CDR2 SYDVKM.

The V and J genes are TRBV6-5 and TRBJ2-7; 9 bases fit TRBD2. The CDR3 is 14 amino acids. The V segment lost 5 bases and the J segment 4 bases; nucleotides outside the gene matches: 6. Germline V CDR1 and CDR2: MNHEY, SVGAGI. The CDR3 loop is CASSPGLAEYEQYF. The DNA for the CDR3 is TGTGCCAGCAGTCCGGGACTAGCTGAGTACGAGCAGTACTTC.

The chain is built from TRBV5-1 and TRBJ1-4; TRBD1 is a possible D gene (6 bases). In germline, CDR1 is SGHRS, CDR2 YFSETQ. This CDR3 comprises 16 residues. Between the trimmed V and J ends, which lost 0 bases and 8 bases, there was a span of 17 bases. The CDR3 nucleotides are TGCGCCAGCAGCTTGGGTCCGGCGGACAGTAGGGAAAAACTGTTTTTT. Residues: CASSLGPADSREKLFF.

The chain is built from TRBV9 and TRBJ2-5; 12 bases fit TRBD2. Germline CDR1 and CDR2: SGDLS and YYNGEE. The V gene end was trimmed by 0 bases and the J gene end by 4 bases; junction bases not matched to a gene: 10. This CDR3 is built from 18 residues. CDR3 residues: CASSVGSSGGDGGETQYF. In DNA form, the CDR3 reads TGTGCCAGCAGCGTAGGTTCTAGCGGGGGGGACGGTGGAGAGACCCAGTACTTC.

CDR3 in DNA: TGTGCCAGCAGCTTTCACGGTGGTAAGCAGTACTTC. Translating gives CASSFHGGKQYF. This chain uses TRBV5-8 with TRBJ2-7; no firm D call. CDR1 is SGHTS, CDR2 YDEGEE, per germline. The length of the CDR3 is 12 residues. Trimming removed 2 bases from V and 8 bases from J, with 11 bases in between.

This rearrangement joins TRBV28 to TRBJ2-5; possibly TRBD1 for D (5 bases). There are 14 residues in the CDR3. In germline, CDR1 is MDHEN, CDR2 SYDVKM. Trimming stripped 7 bases from V and 1 base from J, with 13 bases between. The CDR3 DNA sequence: TGTGCCAGCATCTCGTGGGGCGGCCAAGAGACCCAGTACTTC. Translated: CASISWGGQETQYF.

V gene TRBV5-1 combines with J gene TRBJ2-5; D may be TRBD1 (5 bases). The CDR3 has 14 residues. Germline V gene sequence: CDR1 SGHRS, CDR2 YFSETQ. The V end lost 0 bases, the J end lost 4 bases, and 10 bases lay between the germline ends. As DNA, the CDR3 is TGCGCCAGCAGCTTGGCGCAGGGTCGAGAGACCCAGTACTTC. Protein sequence: CASSLAQGRETQYF.

The chain employs TRBV6-1 and TRBJ2-7; D perhaps matches TRBD1 (5 bases). The V end lost 4 bases, the J end lost 3 bases, and 22 bases lay between the germline ends. The CDR3 consists of 17 residues. The germline V gene encodes CDR1 MNHNS and CDR2 SASEGT. The CDR3 is CASSAVDVGVGYYEQYF. CDR3 DNA: TGTGCCAGCAGTGCTGTGGATGTAGGGGTAGGATACTACGAGCAGTACTTC.

This clone has just one count. One end of the junction does not line up with germline, which may come from a read error. This chain links TRBV4-2 with TRBJ1-2; TRBD1 matches at 7 bases. Germline V gives CDR1 LGHNA, CDR2 YNFKEQ. The CDR3 consists of 16 residues. CDR3 protein: CASSQYGDRAKYGYTF. The CDR3, as DNA: TGTGCCAGCAGCCAGTATGGAGACAGGGCTAAGTATGGCTACACCTTC.

V is TRBV19 and J is TRBJ2-5; no reliable D call. V was pared by 3 bases and J by 1 base, with 6 bases between. CDR1 and CDR2 from the germline V gene are LNHDA and SQIVND (reference sequence). The CDR3 is 13 residues long. This CDR3 is CASSIAGQETQYF. Here the CDR3 DNA reads TGTGCCAGTAGTATCGCAGGCCAAGAGACCCAGTACTTC.

CDR3: CASSSLAGRSYNEQFF. The DNA for the CDR3 is TGTGCCAGCAGCTCCTTAGCGGGCCGCTCCTACAATGAGCAGTTCTTC. This chain uses TRBV5-4 with TRBJ2-1; 7 bases fit TRBD2. The germline V gene encodes CDR1 SGHNT and CDR2 YYREEE (reference sequence). The CDR3 has 16 residues. The junction had 6 bases not matched to a gene; V was cut back by 3 bases and J by 0 bases. Combining the CDR3 with reference TRBV5-4 and TRBJ2-1 gives the whole variable domain ETGVTQSPTHLIKTRGQQVTLRCSSQSGHNTVSWYQQALGQGPQFIFQYYREEENGRGNFPPRFSGLQFPNYSSELNVNALELDDSALYLCASSSLAGRSYNEQFFGPGTRLTVL.

The rearrangement uses TRBV5-6 and TRBJ1-3, with D perhaps TRBD1 (6 bases). Germline CDR1 is SGHDT and CDR2 is YYEEEE. V gave up 0 bases and J gave up 4 bases, with 11 bases separating them. CDR3 length: 15 residues. The CDR3 nucleotides read TGTGCCAGCAGCTTGGCAGGGGCGGAGGGAAACACCATATATTTT. The encoded protein is CASSLAGAEGNTIYF.

The sample holds a few counts of this clone. The chain links TRBV19 to TRBJ2-7; a weak D match, TRBD1 (6 bases). Trimming took off 5 bases at V and 6 bases at J, with 14 bases between the two ends. The CDR3 runs 13 residues. Germline CDR1 LNHDA, CDR2 SQIVND (reference sequence). The CDR3 loop is CASSRRQDFEQYF. For the CDR3, the DNA is TGTGCCAGTAGTCGACGACAGGACTTCGAGCAGTACTTC.

V usage is TRBV6-1 and J usage is TRBJ2-1; a possible D gene is TRBD2 (5 bases). The V and J ends lost 4 bases and 0 bases respectively, with 16 bases between them. The germline V gene encodes CDR1 MNHNS and CDR2 SASEGT. The CDR3 runs to 17 residues. The CDR3 DNA follows: TGTGCCAGCAGTGGGACTCCTACTTACTACTCCTACAATGAGCAGTTCTTC. Protein product: CASSGTPTYYSYNEQFF.

This clone was detected once. The V gene is TRBV7-9, the J gene TRBJ1-2; 8 bases align to TRBD1. CDR3 length equals 12 residues. Germline CDR1 SEHNR, CDR2 FQNEAQ (reference sequence). The V segment lost 3 bases and the J segment 13 bases; nucleotides outside the gene matches: 7. CDR3 DNA sequence: TGTGCCAGCAGCTTGCAGGGGGCAGGATCCACCTTC. Its protein is CASSLQGAGSTF.

The chain uses TRBV9 and TRBJ1-6; 8 bases agree with TRBD1. Trimming removed 0 bases from V and 7 bases from J; junction bases left unmatched: 0. This CDR3 comprises 14 residues. The germline V gene encodes CDR1 SGDLS and CDR2 YYNGEE. CDR3 sequence: CASSVGTGNSPLHF. For the CDR3, the DNA is TGTGCCAGCAGCGTAGGGACAGGGAATTCACCCCTCCACTTT.